This note documents a single T cell receptor beta chain sequence. The data derive from a study of T cell changes during pregnancy in multiple sclerosis. Some clones are missing from TCRdb's copy, which holds only in-frame ones; the method was immunoSEQ multiplex PCR. The profile shows some 70,000 clones, more than 90% of them singletons. The specimen comprised peripheral blood, sampled in the second trimester of pregnancy. The TCR comes from a female donor in good health, enrolled as a control in a pregnancy study.

The chain's CDR3 is CAWSGKQGSDTQYF. The CDR3 DNA sequence: TGTGCCTGGAGTGGGAAACAGGGGTCCGATACGCAGTATTTT. The rearrangement links TRBV30 to TRBJ2-3, with 7 bases fitting TRBD1. The CDR3 has 14 amino acids. The germline V gene encodes CDR1 GTSNPN and CDR2 SVGIG (reference sequence). The V and J ends lost 1 base and 6 bases, in that order; junction bases with no gene match: 7.